The 9 T cell receptor beta chains given below trace back to one sample, sequenced in a study of blood T cell repertoires in COVID-19. Some clones are missing from TCRdb's copy, which holds only in-frame ones; the method was immunoSEQ multiplex PCR. The sample lists about 210,000 clones, about four fifths occurring once. Sequenced: peripheral blood. These receptors all come from a woman in her forties or fifties with acute or convalescent COVID-19.

At least ten counts were recorded for this clone. V is TRBV5-1 and J is TRBJ2-5; 11 nucleotides align to TRBD1. CDR3 size: 15 residues. The V and J ends lost 4 bases and 5 bases, in that order; junction bases with no gene match: 7. Germline CDR1 SGHRS, CDR2 YFSETQ. For the CDR3, the DNA is TGCGCCAGCAGCACGAGGACAGGGGGCTTCGAGACCCAGTACTTC. Protein: CASSTRTGGFETQYF.

This rearrangement joins TRBV10-2 to TRBJ2-1, with 12 bases identical to TRBD2. Trimming took 6 bases from V and 8 from J; bases not matched to a gene: 8. The CDR3 loop spans 15 amino acids. Per germline, CDR1 WSHSY and CDR2 SAAADI. CDR3: CASSPSGRASDEQFF. The CDR3 DNA sequence: TGCGCCAGCAGCCCTAGCGGGAGGGCCAGCGATGAGCAGTTCTTC.

V gene TRBV4-2 combines with J gene TRBJ2-3; TRBD2 aligns across 10 bases. Germline V gene lookup returns CDR1 LGHNA and CDR2 YNFKEQ. CDR3 length: 17 amino acids. The V segment lost 1 base and the J segment 5 bases; nucleotides outside the gene matches: 9. The CDR3 DNA reads TGTGCCAGCAGCCAAGTGCTAGCGGGAGCCCAGGGAGATACGCAGTATTTT. Encoded protein: CASSQVLAGAQGDTQYF.

The chain has TRBV6-4 and TRBJ1-5, with no clear D. The germline gives CDR1 MRHNA, CDR2 SNTAGT. This CDR3 spans 15 amino acids. The V gene lost 0 bases and the J gene lost 1 base, with 7 bases spanning the gap. The DNA of the CDR3 is TGTGCCAGCAGTGACTCCCCCGGGAGCAATCAGCCCCAGCATTTT. Protein product: CASSDSPGSNQPQHF.

The rearrangement joins TRBV29-1 to TRBJ2-3; 7 positions agree with TRBD1. The CDR3 runs to 14 residues. From germline, CDR1 is SQVTM and CDR2 ANQGSEA. Trimming took 6 bases from V and 2 from J; bases not matched to a gene: 8. This CDR3 is CSVDRVRDTDTQYF. CDR3 coding DNA: TGCAGCGTAGACAGGGTTAGGGACACAGATACGCAGTATTTT.

The V and J genes are TRBV19 and TRBJ2-2; TRBD1 might be the D (6 bases). Germline values: CDR1 LNHDA, CDR2 SQIVND (reference sequence). The CDR3 is 14 amino acids. With 7 bases removed from V and 4 bases from J, the gap between germline ends came to 13 bases. The DNA for the CDR3 is TGTGCCAGTAAGGCAGGGGTGGGCACCGGGGAGCTGTTTTTT. Translated: CASKAGVGTGELFF.

The V call is TRBV2, the J call TRBJ2-2, with D possibly TRBD2 on 6 matching bases. Deletions cut 4 bases from V and 4 bases from J, with 10 bases between. Germline loops: CDR1 SNHLY, CDR2 FYNNEI. The CDR3 length is 14 residues. For the CDR3, the DNA is TGTGCCAGCAGTGGGCGGCGGGGCACCGGGGAGCTGTTTTTT. Protein: CASSGRRGTGELFF.

The genes are TRBV27 and TRBJ2-7; possible D gene TRBD2, 6 bases. V was shortened by 8 bases and J by 4 bases, with 15 bases between the two germline ends. Germline V gene sequence: CDR1 MNHEY, CDR2 SMNVEV (reference sequence). This CDR3 spans 13 amino acids. CDR3 amino acids: CASGGGSHYEQYF. In nucleotides, the CDR3 is TGTGCCAGCGGGGGAGGATCCCATTACGAGCAGTACTTC.

The rearrangement uses TRBV27 and TRBJ2-3; no reliable D call. From germline, CDR1 is MNHEY and CDR2 SMNVEV (reference sequence). Trimming took 4 bases from V and 4 from J, leaving 12 bases between them. The CDR3 contains 14 residues. DNA for the CDR3: TGTGCCAGCAGTTCTTACAGCAGGTCAGATACGCAGTATTTT. Its protein is CASSSYSRSDTQYF.